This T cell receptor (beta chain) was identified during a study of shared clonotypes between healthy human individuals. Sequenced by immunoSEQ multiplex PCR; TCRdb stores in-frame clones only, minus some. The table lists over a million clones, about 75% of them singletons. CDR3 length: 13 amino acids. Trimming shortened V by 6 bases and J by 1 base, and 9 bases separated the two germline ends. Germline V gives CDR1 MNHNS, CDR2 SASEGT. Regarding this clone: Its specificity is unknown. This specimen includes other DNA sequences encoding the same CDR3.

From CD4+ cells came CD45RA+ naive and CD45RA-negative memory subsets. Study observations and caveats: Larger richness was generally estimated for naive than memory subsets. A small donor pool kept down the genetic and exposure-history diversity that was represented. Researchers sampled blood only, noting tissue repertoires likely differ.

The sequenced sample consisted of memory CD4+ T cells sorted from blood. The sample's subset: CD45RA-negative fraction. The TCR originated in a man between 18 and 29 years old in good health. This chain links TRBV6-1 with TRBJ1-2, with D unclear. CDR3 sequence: CASSPTGNYGYTF. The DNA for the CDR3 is TGTGCCAGCAGCCCGACCGGTAACTATGGCTACACCTTC.